This T cell receptor beta chain was observed in a study of tumor-infiltrating lymphocytes in primary liver carcinoma. At the level of the study: Lesions, classed as T1-T3 N0M0, spanned about 4.2 to 10 cm across.

For this clonotype: The junction differs from germline at one of its ends, possibly a read error.

The researchers produced TCR beta cDNA from around 0.5 ug total RNA with a constant-region primer. A slightly modified ARM-PCR protocol with three nested multiplex PCR rounds produced these TCR beta libraries. TCRdb re-analysed the multiplex PCR reads in MiXCR, keeping a single row per CDR3 protein. The table records roughly 91,000 distinct CDR3 sequences, roughly 69% of them present only once. Both RNA and DNA were isolated together from around 18-30 mg of bulk tissue that had not been sorted. The sequence derives from an older woman with primary liver carcinoma and hepatitis B virus infection. The sample consisted of liver tumor tissue from sampling region 5. Described subset: tumor region T5, tumor centre.

Here the CDR3 DNA reads TGCGCCAGCAGTGCTACCGGGAGGACCCTCGTAACTAATGAAAAACTGTTTTTT. Residues: CASSATGRTLVTNEKLFF. The genes are TRBV6-1 and TRBJ1-4; D is undetermined. Germline values: CDR1 MNHNS, CDR2 SASEGT. The CDR3 sequence is 18 residues long.